Listed below are T cell receptor beta chains from one sample, sequenced in a study of radiotherapy plus CTLA-4 blockade in lung cancer. Some clones are missing from TCRdb's copy, which holds only in-frame ones; the method was immunoSEQ multiplex PCR. The sample holds 86,000 or so clones, 60% to 85% seen once. The sequences come from peripheral blood, collected from a patient treated with radiotherapy plus ipilimumab. All receptors come from a human donor with non-small cell lung cancer who had a partial response to radiotherapy plus ipilimumab. Some clones in this sample may be carry-over from other donors' samples. CDR3s include the opening cysteine and the closing phenylalanine or tryptophan. Fields, in order: J gene, D gene, clone size, V gene, CDR3 DNA, CDR3 protein. D genes are given only for firm matches. Size values are once, few and many counts, or a class for expanded clones, and some rows have none.

j_gene: TRBJ2-5
d_gene: TRBD1
abundance: -
v_gene: TRBV5-1
CDR3nt: TGCGCCAGCAGCACTGCCGGACAGGGGTCATTGGAGACCCAGTACTTC
CDR3aa: CASSTAGQGSLETQYF

j_gene: TRBJ1-1
d_gene: -
abundance: -
v_gene: TRBV18
CDR3nt: TGTGCCAGCTCAACAGGGCTGAACACTGAAGCTTTCTTT
CDR3aa: CASSTGLNTEAFF

j_gene: TRBJ1-6
d_gene: -
abundance: -
v_gene: TRBV19
CDR3nt: TGTGCCAGTAGGCTTACACAGGTTAATTCACCCCTCCACTTT
CDR3aa: CASRLTQVNSPLHF

j_gene: TRBJ1-2
d_gene: TRBD1
abundance: -
v_gene: TRBV6-5
CDR3nt: TGTGCCAGCAGTCCGTCCCGGGACAGGGTTGGCTACACCTTC
CDR3aa: CASSPSRDRVGYTF

j_gene: TRBJ1-2
d_gene: TRBD1
abundance: -
v_gene: TRBV28
CDR3nt: TGTGCCAGCAGGACAGGGGGGACCTATGGCTACACCTTC
CDR3aa: CASRTGGTYGYTF

j_gene: TRBJ2-5
d_gene: TRBD2
abundance: -
v_gene: TRBV6-1
CDR3nt: TGTGCCAGCAGTGAACCGGGACTAGTGTTCCAAGAGACCCAGTACTTC
CDR3aa: CASSEPGLVFQETQYF

j_gene: TRBJ2-7
d_gene: -
abundance: -
v_gene: TRBV19
CDR3nt: TGTGCCAGTTCGAGCCAAGGGAGCTCCTACGAGCAGTACTTC
CDR3aa: CASSSQGSSYEQYF

j_gene: TRBJ2-3
d_gene: -
abundance: -
v_gene: TRBV5-1
CDR3nt: TGCGCCAGCAGCTCCCAATCGGAGGTAACAGATACGCAGTATTTT
CDR3aa: CASSSQSEVTDTQYF

j_gene: TRBJ1-2
d_gene: -
abundance: -
v_gene: TRBV19
CDR3nt: TGTGCCAGTAGTATAAGGGGGACGCTTCATGGCTACACCTTC
CDR3aa: CASSIRGTLHGYTF

j_gene: TRBJ1-2
d_gene: -
abundance: -
v_gene: TRBV5-6
CDR3nt: TGTGCCAGCAGCTTGACGGCAGAACTAGGCTACACCTTC
CDR3aa: CASSLTAELGYTF

j_gene: TRBJ2-1
d_gene: -
abundance: -
v_gene: TRBV5-1
CDR3nt: TGCGCCAGCAGCTTGGGGACTAAATTAGATGAGCAGTTCTTC
CDR3aa: CASSLGTKLDEQFF

j_gene: TRBJ1-4
d_gene: -
abundance: -
v_gene: TRBV10-3
CDR3nt: TGTGCCATTCAGGGAGGTGATGAAAAACTGTTTTTT
CDR3aa: CAIQGGDEKLFF

j_gene: TRBJ2-5
d_gene: TRBD2
abundance: -
v_gene: TRBV5-4
CDR3nt: TGTGCCAGCAGCTCTGGACTAGCGGGCGAGCTTGAGACCCAGTACTTC
CDR3aa: CASSSGLAGELETQYF

j_gene: TRBJ2-1
d_gene: TRBD2
abundance: -
v_gene: TRBV4-3
CDR3nt: TGCGCCAGCAGCCAATTCTACGGGACTAGCTCCTACAATGAGCAGTTCTTC
CDR3aa: CASSQFYGTSSYNEQFF

j_gene: TRBJ2-7
d_gene: -
abundance: -
v_gene: TRBV18
CDR3nt: TGTGCCAGCTCAAATAATTACAACTCCTACGAGCAGTACTTC
CDR3aa: CASSNNYNSYEQYF

j_gene: TRBJ2-5
d_gene: TRBD1
abundance: -
v_gene: TRBV13
CDR3nt: TGTGCCAGCAGCTTAGAAGGACAGGGGAAATCAGAGACCCAGTACTTC
CDR3aa: CASSLEGQGKSETQYF

j_gene: TRBJ1-2
d_gene: -
abundance: once
v_gene: TRBV7-9
CDR3nt: TGTGCCAGCAGCTTGGGAGACGGGCCCTGTTCCTTC
CDR3aa: CASSLGDGPCSF

j_gene: TRBJ1-1
d_gene: -
abundance: -
v_gene: TRBV28
CDR3nt: TGTGCCAGCAGTTTTAGTCTCGTGGAAGCTTTCTTT
CDR3aa: CASSFSLVEAFF

j_gene: TRBJ2-7
d_gene: TRBD2
abundance: -
v_gene: TRBV11-1
CDR3nt: TGTGCCAGCAGCTCGGGGGGGGGCGCCTCAACTTTTTCCTACGAGCAGTACTTC
CDR3aa: CASSSGGGASTFSYEQYF

j_gene: TRBJ1-6
d_gene: -
abundance: -
v_gene: TRBV9
CDR3nt: TGTGCCAGCAGCGTAGCCGTCTATAATTCACCCCTCCACTTT
CDR3aa: CASSVAVYNSPLHF

j_gene: TRBJ2-3
d_gene: TRBD1
abundance: -
v_gene: TRBV19
CDR3nt: TGTGCCAGCGGGACAGGCGTGAACCAATACACAGATACGCAGTATTTT
CDR3aa: CASGTGVNQYTDTQYF

j_gene: TRBJ1-4
d_gene: -
abundance: -
v_gene: TRBV5-6
CDR3nt: TGTGCCAGCAGCTTAGCCGGAGCAACTAATGAAAAACTGTTTTTT
CDR3aa: CASSLAGATNEKLFF

j_gene: TRBJ2-6
d_gene: -
abundance: -
v_gene: TRBV5-1
CDR3nt: TGCGCCAGCAGCTTTGGGGAACTTTCAGGGGCTGGGGCCAACGTCCTGACTTTC
CDR3aa: CASSFGELSGAGANVLTF

j_gene: TRBJ1-5
d_gene: -
abundance: few
v_gene: TRBV2
CDR3nt: TGTGCCAGCACAGACAGTTCCTATCAGCCCCAGCATTTT
CDR3aa: CASTDSSYQPQHF

j_gene: TRBJ2-3
d_gene: TRBD2
abundance: -
v_gene: TRBV5-1
CDR3nt: TGCGCCAGCACAACGGGACTAGCGGGAGTGATGAACACAGATACGCAGTATTTT
CDR3aa: CASTTGLAGVMNTDTQYF

j_gene: TRBJ2-3
d_gene: TRBD2
abundance: -
v_gene: TRBV27
CDR3nt: TGTGCCAGCGGCCCGGGGGGATGGGTGCAGTATTTT
CDR3aa: CASGPGGWVQYF

j_gene: TRBJ2-7
d_gene: -
abundance: -
v_gene: TRBV7-2
CDR3nt: TGTGCCAGCAGCCGTCAACGGGGTCAGGTCGGTTCCGAGCAGTACTTC
CDR3aa: CASSRQRGQVGSEQYF

j_gene: TRBJ1-3
d_gene: TRBD1
abundance: -
v_gene: TRBV11-2
CDR3nt: TGTGCCAGCAGCTTGGGACAGGGGGCTGGAAACACCATATATTTT
CDR3aa: CASSLGQGAGNTIYF

j_gene: TRBJ2-5
d_gene: TRBD2
abundance: -
v_gene: TRBV5-1
CDR3nt: TGCGCCAGCAGCAGGAGGGCCGGGGGGGAAACGCGAGGGGAGACCCAGTACTTC
CDR3aa: CASSRRAGGETRGETQYF

j_gene: TRBJ1-2
d_gene: TRBD1
abundance: -
v_gene: TRBV28
CDR3nt: TGTGCCAGCAGTCCGGGACAGGGGTTAGGCTACACCTTC
CDR3aa: CASSPGQGLGYTF

j_gene: TRBJ2-7
d_gene: -
abundance: -
v_gene: TRBV28
CDR3nt: TGTGCCAGCAGTCCTTGGGGGGTCGGCCCTAACGAGCAGTACTTC
CDR3aa: CASSPWGVGPNEQYF

j_gene: TRBJ1-1
d_gene: TRBD1
abundance: -
v_gene: TRBV7-2
CDR3nt: TGTGCCAGCAGCCCAAGGGACAGGGCGAACACTGAAGCTTTCTTT
CDR3aa: CASSPRDRANTEAFF

j_gene: TRBJ1-6
d_gene: TRBD1
abundance: -
v_gene: TRBV28
CDR3nt: TGTGCCAGCACCTACCGGGACAGGGGGTCACCCCTCCACTTT
CDR3aa: CASTYRDRGSPLHF

j_gene: TRBJ1-1
d_gene: TRBD1
abundance: -
v_gene: TRBV29-1
CDR3nt: TGCAGCGTGACACAGGGGCTGAACACTGAAGCTTTCTTT
CDR3aa: CSVTQGLNTEAFF

j_gene: TRBJ1-1
d_gene: TRBD1
abundance: once
v_gene: TRBV18
CDR3nt: TGTGCCAGCTCACCTACAATTACGGGACAGGGTCACATGAACACTGAAGCTTTCTTT
CDR3aa: CASSPTITGQGHMNTEAFF

j_gene: TRBJ2-3
d_gene: TRBD1
abundance: once
v_gene: TRBV5-4
CDR3nt: TGTGCCAGCAGCCAGGGACAGCGCACAGATACGCAGTATTTT
CDR3aa: CASSQGQRTDTQYF

j_gene: TRBJ1-3
d_gene: TRBD1
abundance: once
v_gene: TRBV19
CDR3nt: TGTGCCAGTAGTATCCGCCGGGGGACAGGGTCCGGAAACACCATATATTTT
CDR3aa: CASSIRRGTGSGNTIYF

j_gene: TRBJ2-5
d_gene: TRBD2
abundance: -
v_gene: TRBV7-9
CDR3nt: TGTGCCAGCAGCCCTATGGCGGGGGTCGAGACCCAGTACTTC
CDR3aa: CASSPMAGVETQYF

j_gene: TRBJ1-3
d_gene: TRBD1
abundance: -
v_gene: TRBV19
CDR3nt: TGTGCCAGTAGGGAAGTCGGGACAGGGAACTCTGGAAACACCATATATTTT
CDR3aa: CASREVGTGNSGNTIYF

j_gene: TRBJ2-7
d_gene: -
abundance: -
v_gene: TRBV19
CDR3nt: TGTGCCAGTAGCGGCGGTTTCGGCATCTACGAGCAGTACTTC
CDR3aa: CASSGGFGIYEQYF

j_gene: TRBJ1-5
d_gene: -
abundance: -
v_gene: TRBV9
CDR3nt: TGTGCCAGCAGCGTGAACCCAGGGGAGCCCCAGCATTTT
CDR3aa: CASSVNPGEPQHF

j_gene: TRBJ2-1
d_gene: -
abundance: -
v_gene: TRBV11-2
CDR3nt: TGTGCCAGCAGCTTGGAGCGGGCGGCCTACAATGAGCAGTTCTTC
CDR3aa: CASSLERAAYNEQFF

j_gene: TRBJ2-7
d_gene: -
abundance: -
v_gene: TRBV7-9
CDR3nt: TGTGCCAGCAGCTTAGAGGGGGGGCTCGGCGAGCAGTACTTC
CDR3aa: CASSLEGGLGEQYF

j_gene: TRBJ1-1
d_gene: -
abundance: medium-sized
v_gene: TRBV10-3
CDR3nt: TGTGCCATCAGTGAGGTCCCAGGATTGGCTGAAGCTTTCTTT
CDR3aa: CAISEVPGLAEAFF

j_gene: TRBJ2-5
d_gene: TRBD1
abundance: -
v_gene: TRBV19
CDR3nt: TGTGCCAGTAGTATAGGGACAGGGGTCCTTCAAGAGACCCAGTACTTC
CDR3aa: CASSIGTGVLQETQYF

j_gene: TRBJ2-3
d_gene: -
abundance: -
v_gene: TRBV7-6
CDR3nt: TGTGCCAGCAGCTTAGCGCTGAGTAGCGGAAATACGCAGTATTTT
CDR3aa: CASSLALSSGNTQYF

j_gene: TRBJ2-3
d_gene: TRBD1
abundance: few
v_gene: TRBV19
CDR3nt: TGTGCCAGTAGCCCCCTGACCTCCGGGACAGGGGTTCCAGATACGCAGTATTTT
CDR3aa: CASSPLTSGTGVPDTQYF

j_gene: TRBJ1-4
d_gene: -
abundance: once
v_gene: TRBV5-6
CDR3nt: TGTGCCAGCAGCTTGGTAGGGGGGGAAAATGAAAAACTGTTTTTT
CDR3aa: CASSLVGGENEKLFF

j_gene: TRBJ2-2
d_gene: TRBD2
abundance: -
v_gene: TRBV19
CDR3nt: TGTGCCAGTAGTATACGCCTAGCGGTGCCCAACACCGGGGAGCTGTTTTTT
CDR3aa: CASSIRLAVPNTGELFF

j_gene: TRBJ2-7
d_gene: TRBD1
abundance: -
v_gene: TRBV10-3
CDR3nt: TGTGCCATGAGTACCGGGACAGGTTCCTCCTACGAGCAGTACTTC
CDR3aa: CAMSTGTGSSYEQYF

j_gene: TRBJ2-3
d_gene: -
abundance: -
v_gene: TRBV5-1
CDR3nt: TGCGCCAGCAGCTGGGATTTTGCAGTCCGGGGGGCGGATACGCAGTATTTT
CDR3aa: CASSWDFAVRGADTQYF

j_gene: TRBJ1-2
d_gene: TRBD1
abundance: -
v_gene: TRBV6-5
CDR3nt: TGTGCCAGCAGTGGGACGGGACAGGGGAACTATGGCTACACCTTC
CDR3aa: CASSGTGQGNYGYTF

j_gene: TRBJ1-2
d_gene: TRBD1
abundance: -
v_gene: TRBV13
CDR3nt: TGTGCCAGCAGCTTTGGACAGGGGATGGACTATGGCTACACCTTC
CDR3aa: CASSFGQGMDYGYTF

j_gene: TRBJ2-7
d_gene: TRBD2
abundance: -
v_gene: TRBV5-1
CDR3nt: TGCGCCAGCAGCTCGACCCCGGGGGGGGTCTCCTACGAGCAGTACTTC
CDR3aa: CASSSTPGGVSYEQYF